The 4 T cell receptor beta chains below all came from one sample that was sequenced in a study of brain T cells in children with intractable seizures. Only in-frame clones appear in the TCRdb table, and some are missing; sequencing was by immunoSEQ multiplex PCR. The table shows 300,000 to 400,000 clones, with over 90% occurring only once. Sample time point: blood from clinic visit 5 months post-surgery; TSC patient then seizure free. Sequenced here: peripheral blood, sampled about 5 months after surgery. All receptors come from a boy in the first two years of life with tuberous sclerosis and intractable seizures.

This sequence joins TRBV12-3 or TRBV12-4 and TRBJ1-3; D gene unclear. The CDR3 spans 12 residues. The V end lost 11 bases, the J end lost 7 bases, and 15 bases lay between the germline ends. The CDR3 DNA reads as TGTGCCTTCGACACTGGTGGGAACACCATATATTTT. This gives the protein CAFDTGGNTIYF.

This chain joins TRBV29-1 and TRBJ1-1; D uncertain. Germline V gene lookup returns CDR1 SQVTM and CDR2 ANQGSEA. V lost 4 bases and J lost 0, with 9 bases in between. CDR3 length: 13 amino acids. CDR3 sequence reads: CSVARGVNTEAFF. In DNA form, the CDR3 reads TGCAGCGTTGCCCGGGGTGTGAACACTGAAGCTTTCTTT.

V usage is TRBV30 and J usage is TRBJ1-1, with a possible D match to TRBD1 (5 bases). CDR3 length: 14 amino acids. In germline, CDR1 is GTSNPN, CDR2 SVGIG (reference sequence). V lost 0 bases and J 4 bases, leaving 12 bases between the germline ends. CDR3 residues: CAWSVIPRGTEAFF. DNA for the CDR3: TGTGCCTGGAGTGTAATCCCGAGGGGCACTGAAGCTTTCTTT.

The DNA of the CDR3 is TGTGCCAGCAGCGTAGAAGGGGGACCCTACGAGCAGTACTTC. Residues: CASSVEGGPYEQYF. This chain connects TRBV9 to TRBJ2-7, with D perhaps matching TRBD1 (6 bases). CDR3 length: 14 amino acids. Germline V lookup: CDR1 SGDLS, CDR2 YYNGEE. V was clipped by 0 bases and J by 2 bases, with 9 bases between them.